The 32 T cell receptor beta chains below were found in one sample sequenced in a study of T cells in Graves' hyperthyroidism and ophthalmopathy. There were TCR beta CDR3 regions amplified from RNA transcripts. Initially, a first-round RT-PCR of the TCR CDR3 employed the HTBI primer set. TCRdb recomputed calls from the multiplex PCR reads with MiXCR, one row per CDR3 protein. The sample yields nearly 110,000 distinct CDR3 sequences, about 17% seen once. Sequenced: blood. The source is a woman aged 45-59 years with Graves' hyperthyroidism.

This clonotype was detected ten times or more. The chain employs TRBV20-1 and TRBJ2-5, with 8 positions matching TRBD1. The V segment lost 1 base and the J segment 2 bases; nucleotides outside the gene matches: 0. From germline, CDR1 is DFQATT and CDR2 SNEGSKA (reference sequence). The CDR3 loop spans 13 amino acids. CDR3 nucleotide sequence: TGCAGTGCTAGAGGGACAGGGCAAGAGACCCAGTACTTC. It yields the protein CSARGTGQETQYF.

This clonotype was seen ten or more times. The chain uses TRBV20-1 and TRBJ2-1; 11 bases are a match to TRBD2. J gave up 0 bases and V 5 bases, and 9 bases lay outside the gene matches. CDR1 and CDR2 from the germline V gene are DFQATT and SNEGSKA (reference sequence). This CDR3 comprises 17 residues. The CDR3 reads CSAPTGLAGGSYNEQFF. The CDR3 coding sequence is TGCAGTGCTCCGACAGGGCTAGCGGGAGGCTCCTACAATGAGCAGTTCTTC.

The V call is TRBV6-2 or TRBV6-3, the J call TRBJ2-4, with D possibly matching TRBD2 (5 bases). In germline, CDR1 is MNHEY, CDR2 SVGEGT. This CDR3 spans 17 amino acids. V was clipped by 2 bases and J by 2 bases, with 16 bases between them. The CDR3 sequence: CASSYVSTGLTKNIQYF. CDR3 coding DNA: TGTGCCAGCAGTTACGTGTCGACGGGATTGACCAAAAACATTCAGTACTTC.

This clonotype was counted at least ten times. The genes are TRBV20-1 and TRBJ2-3; a possible D gene is TRBD1 (5 bases). V lost 4 bases to trimming and J lost 2 bases, with 10 bases between them. The CDR3 extends over 13 amino acids. Per the germline V gene, CDR1 is DFQATT and CDR2 is SNEGSKA (reference sequence). The CDR3 DNA reads as TGCAGTGCTATGCAGGGTCTCACAGATACGCAGTATTTT. It is translated as CSAMQGLTDTQYF.

The chain employs TRBV28 and TRBJ2-7; either TRBD1 or TRBD2 may fit D (6 bases each). Germline CDR1 MDHEN, CDR2 SYDVKM. Between the trimmed V and J ends, which lost 2 bases and 0 bases, there was a span of 11 bases. The CDR3 is made up of 15 amino acids. The CDR3 reads CASSLPGASSYEQYF. The CDR3 bases are TGTGCCAGCAGTTTACCGGGGGCGAGCTCCTACGAGCAGTACTTC.

This clonotype is a singleton in its sample. The chain links TRBV24-1 to TRBJ2-5; 8 bases are shared with TRBD1. The CDR3 has 14 residues. The germline V gene encodes CDR1 KGHDR and CDR2 SFDVKD. V was clipped by 4 bases and J by 8 bases; unmatched bases: 8. CDR3 protein: CATSDGQGRDTQYF. In DNA form, the CDR3 reads TGTGCCACCAGTGACGGACAGGGTAGAGATACCCAGTACTTC.

About this clonotype itself: A clone one base away is much larger, so this may be a read error. The gene calls are TRBV11-2 and TRBJ1-2; no clear D gene. Trimming took 6 bases from V and 12 from J, leaving 14 bases between them. Germline V gene sequence: CDR1 SGHAT, CDR2 FQNNGV. CDR3 length equals 11 residues. The CDR3 region is CASSTQAPDTF. In DNA form, the CDR3 reads TGTGCCAGCAGTACACAAGCGCCAGACACCTTC.

The sample holds a few counts of this clonotype. The CDR3 protein is CASSLMVGRDYEQYF. In DNA form, the CDR3 reads TGTGCCAGCAGTTTGATGGTTGGAAGGGACTACGAGCAGTACTTC. The V gene is TRBV12-3 or TRBV12-4, the J gene TRBJ2-7; D not resolved. The CDR3 runs 15 residues. The V end lost 3 bases, the J end lost 3 bases, and 15 bases lay between the germline ends.

This clonotype has ten or more counts. The V gene is TRBV6-1, the J gene TRBJ2-7; no clear D gene. CDR1 and CDR2 (germline): MNHNS, SASEGT. V dropped 5 bases and J dropped 4 bases, with 6 bases sitting between them. There are 11 residues in the CDR3. The CDR3 region is CASSSIYEQYF. As DNA, the CDR3 is TGTGCCAGCAGTTCTATATACGAGCAGTACTTC.

In its sample, this clonotype was seen many times. The V call is TRBV20-1, the J call TRBJ1-5; 7 bases match TRBD1. Germline CDR1 and CDR2: DFQATT and SNEGSKA (reference sequence). The CDR3 covers 13 residues. V was pared by 2 bases and J by 5 bases, with 3 bases of the junction left unmatched. The CDR3 region has the DNA TGCAGTGCTAGACAGGGGGTTTATCAGCCCCAGCATTTT. Protein product: CSARQGVYQPQHF.

This clonotype was observed at least ten times. The V and J genes are TRBV10-3 and TRBJ1-2; possible D gene TRBD1, 6 bases. The V end was cut by 2 bases, the J end by 3 bases, with 10 bases between. This CDR3 has 14 residues. Per germline, CDR1 ENHRY and CDR2 SYGVKD. In DNA form, the CDR3 reads TGTGCCATCAGTGAGGGGGGCCGGGACTATGGCTACACCTTC. This translates into CAISEGGRDYGYTF.

Remarks on this clonotype: Possible read error: a much larger clone is one base away. V gene TRBV5-1 combines with J gene TRBJ2-6; TRBD2 aligns across 14 bases. The CDR3 runs to 17 residues. Germline lookup yields CDR1 SGHRS and CDR2 YFSETQ. Here the CDR3 DNA reads TGCGCCAGCAGCGGGACTAGCGGGAGCTCTGGGGCCAACGTCCGGACTTTC. Translated, it gives CASSGTSGSSGANVRTF.

At least ten counts were recorded for this clonotype. The chain joins TRBV19 to TRBJ1-2; the match to TRBD1 covers 11 bases. The CDR3 sequence is 16 residues long. Germline V gene lookup returns CDR1 LNHDA and CDR2 SQIVND (reference sequence). V dropped 5 bases and J dropped 2; count of bases not matched to a gene: 7. The CDR3: CASSPQGQGANYGYTF. In DNA form, the CDR3 reads TGTGCCAGTAGTCCCCAAGGACAGGGGGCAAACTATGGCTACACCTTC.

As to this clonotype: One end of the junction fails to match germline, which may point to a read error. V usage is TRBV15 and J usage is TRBJ2-1, with 10 positions matching TRBD2. From germline, CDR1 is LNHNV and CDR2 YYDKDF (reference sequence). This CDR3 region has 16 residues. CDR3 residues: CVTSRAASGRGNEQFF. CDR3 nucleotides: TGTGTCACCAGCAGAGCCGCGAGCGGGAGGGGAAATGAGCAGTTCTTC.

The chain has TRBV2 and TRBJ2-1, with D possibly TRBD1 on 6 matching bases. The CDR3 covers 13 residues. Trimming took off 6 bases at V and 6 bases at J, with 12 bases between the two ends. Germline loops: CDR1 SNHLY, CDR2 FYNNEI. CDR3 protein: CASSPGTRNEQFF. DNA for the CDR3: TGTGCCAGCAGCCCCGGGACACGCAATGAGCAGTTCTTC.

This clonotype was picked up many times. The chain employs TRBV20-1 and TRBJ2-1, with 8 bases lining up with TRBD1. V gave up 4 bases and J gave up 3 bases; unmatched junction bases: 2. This CDR3 spans 13 amino acids. Per the germline V gene, CDR1 is DFQATT and CDR2 is SNEGSKA (reference sequence). CDR3 nucleotide sequence: TGCAGTGCTACCGGGACAGGCTACAATGAGCAGTTCTTC. Residues: CSATGTGYNEQFF.

This clonotype occurred many times. This chain joins TRBV29-1 and TRBJ2-1; D not resolved. The CDR3 totals 13 residues. CDR1 is SQVTM, CDR2 ANQGSEA, per germline. CDR3 protein: CSPLVYPYNEQFF. The CDR3 nucleotides read TGCAGTCCCTTAGTCTACCCCTACAATGAGCAGTTCTTC.

This clonotype was seen a handful of times. This chain links TRBV28 with TRBJ2-7; 10 nucleotides line up with TRBD2. CDR3 length: 16 residues. The V segment lost 2 bases and the J segment 3 bases; nucleotides outside the gene matches: 7. Germline CDR1 and CDR2: MDHEN and SYDVKM. CDR3 DNA sequence: TGTGCCAGCAGTTTAGGGAGAACTAGCGGGAACTACGAGCAGTACGTC. Translating it yields CASSLGRTSGNYEQYV.

This clonotype has at least ten counts. The rearrangement joins TRBV29-1 to TRBJ2-7, with D possibly TRBD2 on 6 matching bases. In germline, CDR1 is SQVTM, CDR2 ANQGSEA. CDR3 length equals 13 residues. The CDR3 sequence is CSTRGGSSYEQYF. In nucleotides, the CDR3 is TGCAGTACCCGAGGAGGGAGCTCCTACGAGCAGTACTTC.

This clonotype has at least ten counts. The genes are TRBV6-1 and TRBJ1-2; D not certain. V was cut by 3 bases and J by 0 bases, with 11 bases left in between. The CDR3 loop spans 15 amino acids. The germline V gene encodes CDR1 MNHNS and CDR2 SASEGT. The CDR3 DNA follows: TGTGCCAGCAGTGATTGGAGGGCAGCTAACTATGGCTACACCTTC. This encodes CASSDWRAANYGYTF.

V gene TRBV2 combines with J gene TRBJ2-5; a possible D gene is TRBD2 (6 bases). CDR3 size: 14 residues. Trimming took 4 bases from V and 5 from J, leaving 14 bases between them. Germline-derived CDR1 and CDR2 are SNHLY and FYNNEI. CDR3 in amino acids: CASSGRLVGETQYF. CDR3 bases: TGTGCCAGCAGTGGAAGACTAGTGGGGGAGACCCAGTACTTC.

This clonotype occurred many times. The chain has TRBV7-9 and TRBJ1-1; TRBD1 is a possible D gene (6 bases). Looked up from germline, CDR1 is SEHNR and CDR2 is FQNEAQ (reference sequence). V lost 5 bases to trimming and J lost 3 bases, with 34 bases between them. CDR3 length equals 21 residues. The CDR3: CASSLYNPTGFEGGHYTEAFF. CDR3 nucleotide sequence: TGTGCCAGCAGCCTATACAACCCAACAGGGTTTGAGGGGGGGCACTACACTGAAGCTTTCTTT.

This clonotype has at least ten counts. The chain joins TRBV5-1 to TRBJ2-2, with 14 bases aligning to TRBD2. CDR3 length: 18 amino acids. J was trimmed by 2 bases and V by 4 bases; bases with no gene match: 7. Per the germline V gene, CDR1 is SGHRS and CDR2 is YFSETQ. CDR3 region: CASSPGTSGRGNTGELFF. The DNA of the CDR3 is TGCGCCAGCAGCCCAGGGACTAGCGGGAGAGGTAACACCGGGGAGCTGTTTTTT.

Many counts were recorded for this clonotype. This rearrangement joins TRBV12-3 or TRBV12-4 to TRBJ2-1; 8 bases map to TRBD2. This CDR3 has 13 residues. J gave up 10 bases and V 5 bases, and 7 bases lay outside the gene matches. CDR3 nucleotide sequence: TGTGCCAGCAGTCCCCCCTCGGGGGGGGAGCAGTTCTTC. It yields the protein CASSPPSGGEQFF.

The sample holds many counts of this clonotype. The chain is built from TRBV2 and TRBJ2-1; 12 bases fit TRBD2. The CDR3 loop spans 14 amino acids. V was pared by 8 bases and J by 11 bases, with 10 bases of the junction left unmatched. Germline CDR1 reads SNHLY; CDR2 reads FYNNEI. The CDR3 reads CASELAGGYDKQFF. The CDR3 DNA is TGTGCCAGCGAACTAGCGGGAGGATATGATAAGCAGTTCTTC.

This clonotype was observed many times. The V and J genes are TRBV29-1 and TRBJ2-7, with D unresolved. The CDR3 spans 13 residues. The germline gives CDR1 SQVTM, CDR2 ANQGSEA. V lost 4 bases and J lost 3, with 13 bases in between. This CDR3 reads CSVAAGSGYEQYF. The CDR3 nucleotides read TGCAGCGTTGCAGCCGGTAGTGGCTACGAGCAGTACTTC.

V and J are TRBV19 and TRBJ2-1; 8 bases match TRBD2. The CDR3 runs to 15 residues. Unmatched junction bases numbered 4, after V lost 3 bases and J lost 3 bases. Germline V gene sequence: CDR1 LNHDA, CDR2 SQIVND (reference sequence). The CDR3 reads CASSMSSGNYNEQFF. CDR3 nucleotide sequence: TGTGCCAGTAGTATGAGTAGCGGGAACTACAATGAGCAGTTCTTC.

This clonotype was found many times. The genes are TRBV12-3 or TRBV12-4 and TRBJ2-1; 10 bases agree with TRBD2. CDR3 length: 17 residues. V dropped 2 bases and J dropped 7; count of bases not matched to a gene: 11. In nucleotides, the CDR3 is TGTGCCAGCAGTTTACTTACTAGCGGGATTACTTATAATGAGCAGTTCTTC. Translation gives CASSLLTSGITYNEQFF.

At least ten counts were recorded for this clonotype. This rearrangement joins TRBV2 to TRBJ1-4, with 9 bases identical to TRBD1. Germline loops: CDR1 SNHLY, CDR2 FYNNEI. The V gene end was trimmed by 3 bases and the J gene end by 10 bases; junction bases not matched to a gene: 9. The CDR3 has 15 residues. This CDR3 reads CASSEVTGGAVKLFF. The CDR3 DNA reads TGTGCCAGCAGTGAGGTTACAGGGGGCGCGGTAAAACTGTTTTTT.

This clonotype occurred a few times. The genes are TRBV7-9 and TRBJ2-1, with 9 bases aligning to TRBD1. The CDR3 runs to 17 residues. V was pared by 1 base and J by 8 bases, with 12 bases of the junction left unmatched. Germline lookup yields CDR1 SEHNR and CDR2 FQNEAQ (reference sequence). The DNA for the CDR3 is TGTGCCAGCAGCTTAGGGACCACAGGGGGCTTTTTGGATGAGCAGTTCTTC. Residues: CASSLGTTGGFLDEQFF. Combining the CDR3 with reference TRBV7-9 and TRBJ2-1 gives the whole variable domain DTGVSQNPRHKITKRGQNVTFRCDPISEHNRLYWYRQTLGQGPEFLTYFQNEAQLEKSRLLSDRFSAERPKGSFSTLEIQRTEQGDSAMYLCASSLGTTGGFLDEQFFGPGTRLTVL.

This clonotype was detected ten times or more. The rearrangement joins TRBV6-1 to TRBJ2-7, with 9 bases aligning to TRBD1. CDR3 size: 13 residues. Germline CDR1 reads MNHNS; CDR2 reads SASEGT. V lost 9 bases, J lost 2 bases, and 5 bases stayed unmatched. The CDR3 here is CASWGQGTYEQYV. The CDR3 DNA follows: TGTGCCAGTTGGGGACAGGGAACCTACGAGCAGTACGTC.

This clonotype was counted ten times or more. The gene calls are TRBV12-3 or TRBV12-4 and TRBJ1-2; D gene ambiguous. The CDR3 contains 13 residues. Trimming pared 1 base from V and 4 bases from J, leaving 7 bases between. The CDR3, as DNA: TGTGCCAGCAGTTTAGGTCAAGCCTATGGCTACACCTTC. Translated: CASSLGQAYGYTF.